This TCR beta chain originates from a study of blood T cells in healthy people across ages. This clonotype was detected only a few times. Peripheral blood, approximately 10 milliliters per donor, was collected. Per sample, no less than 5 micrograms of total RNA were extracted. Using a J-beta primer mix together with a sample-barcoded 5' primer, a second PCR was run for about 6 to 11 cycles. TCRdb used MiXCR to reprocess the 5' RACE reads, holding one entry per CDR3 protein. This sample has more than 550,000 distinct CDR3 sequences, with 20% to 25% found just once. Looked up from germline, CDR1 is DFQATT and CDR2 is SNEGSKA (reference sequence). CDR3 length: 10 amino acids.

The source is a man aged 70-80 years in good health. Sequenced: blood. The chain has TRBV20-1 and TRBJ2-7; a possible D gene is TRBD2 (5 bases). The last part of the DNA fits TRBJ2-1 better; the J call may be wrong. CDR3 sequence (DNA): TGCAGTGCGACTATGAATGAGCAGTTCTTC. Its protein product is CSATMNEQFF.